These 4 T cell receptor beta chains originate from one sample sequenced in a study of T cells expressing NK-cell markers. TCRdb re-called the 5' RACE reads; every CDR3 protein appears as one record, without DNA. This table lists some 110,000 distinct CDR3 sequences. Sample: blood T cells: a sorted CD56 or NKG2C T cell subset, CD4+ or CD8+ T cells, or bulk PBMC T cells (not recorded which). Source of these receptors: a woman between 18 and 70 years old in good health.

The V gene is TRBV11-1, the J gene TRBJ2-4; TCRdb gives TRBD1 as the D gene, but with no DNA this cannot be confirmed. CDR1 and CDR2 from the germline V gene are SGHAT and FQDESV (reference sequence). The CDR3 sequence is 14 residues long. The CDR3 region is CASSLGTGGDIQYF. Combining the CDR3 with reference TRBV11-1 and TRBJ2-4 gives the whole variable domain EAEVAQSPRYKITEKSQAVAFWCDPISGHATLYWYRQILGQGPELLVQFQDESVVDDSQLPKDRFSAERLKGVDSTLKIQPAELGDSAMYLCASSLGTGGDIQYFGAGTRLSVL.

This chain links TRBV6-2 or TRBV6-3 with TRBJ1-5. Germline-derived CDR1 and CDR2 are MNHEY and SVGEGT. The CDR3 covers 14 residues. The CDR3 loop is CASDPGLINQPQHF.

This chain uses TRBV15 with TRBJ2-2; the D gene TCRdb calls, TRBD2, cannot be checked with no DNA. CDR1 and CDR2 from the germline V gene are LNHNV and YYDKDF (reference sequence). The CDR3 sequence is 19 residues long. The CDR3 protein is CATSRDLGTSGQNTGELFF.

This chain joins TRBV28 and TRBJ2-7; the TCRdb D gene call, TRBD1, has no DNA to confirm it. CDR3 length: 15 residues. Per the germline V gene, CDR1 is MDHEN and CDR2 is SYDVKM. The CDR3 loop is CASSDRQISSYEQYF.